This entry lists 11 T cell receptor beta chains sequenced from one sample in a study of T cells in Graves' hyperthyroidism and ophthalmopathy (dated by TCRdb to between 2018 and 2020). To prepare the library, multiplex PCR was applied. The sequencer was an Illumina HiSeq 2000. Amplification of TCR beta CDR3 regions was carried out from RNA transcripts. The first round of RT-PCR for the TCR CDR3 was performed with the HTBI primer set and the Qiagen OneStep RT-PCR kit. TCRdb trimmed the raw reads at Q25, called clones with MiXCR and kept productive beta chains. Entries that share a CDR3 protein sequence are merged under the most common genes and DNA. This sample gives about 420,000 distinct CDR3 sequences in total; about an eighth of them show up just once. The top ten clones comprise 5% to 6% of the sample. Sequenced: blood. The receptors derive from a woman aged 18-29 years with Graves' hyperthyroidism.

This clonotype was counted many times. The chain is built from TRBV7-2 and TRBJ2-3, with 7 nucleotides matching TRBD1. Germline V gene sequence: CDR1 SGHTA, CDR2 FQGNSA. The CDR3 runs to 15 residues. Trimming at V came to 1 base and at J to 2 bases, leaving 3 bases not matched to a gene. The CDR3 nucleotides are TGTGCCAGCAGCTTAGAGAGGGGGCCCACAGATACGCAGTATTTT. It encodes CASSLERGPTDTQYF.

The CDR3 DNA follows: TGTGCCAGCAGCTTAGTGGTAGGACTCGGGACCGGGGAGCTGTTTTTT. Amino acids: CASSLVVGLGTGELFF. The chain recombines TRBV7-2 with TRBJ2-2, with D perhaps matching TRBD2 (5 bases). The CDR3 length is 16 residues. V was clipped by 1 base and J by 5 bases, with 14 bases between them. Germline CDR1 is SGHTA and CDR2 is FQGNSA.

This clonotype was counted many times. The J gene is TRBJ2-1, the V gene TRBV20-1, with D possibly TRBD2 on 6 matching bases. Per germline, CDR1 DFQATT and CDR2 SNEGSKA (reference sequence). The germline V and J ends were trimmed by 1 base and 9 bases, with 16 bases remaining between them. The CDR3 has 14 residues. In DNA form, the CDR3 reads TGCAGTGCTAGAGCCCCAGGGTGGGGAGGTGAGCAGTTCTTC. Translating it yields CSARAPGWGGEQFF.

This clonotype has just a few counts. The chain uses TRBV7-9 and TRBJ1-2; TRBD1 agrees at 9 bases. Unmatched junction bases numbered 8, after V lost 5 bases and J lost 4 bases. There are 15 residues in the CDR3. Germline V gene sequence: CDR1 SEHNR, CDR2 FQNEAQ (reference sequence). In nucleotides, the CDR3 is TGTGCCAGCAGCCCGGACAGGGGTTGGGGCTATGGCTACACCTTC. Its protein product is CASSPDRGWGYGYTF.

This clonotype was detected ten times or more. The chain carries TRBV11-2 and TRBJ1-2; 9 bases line up with TRBD1. From germline, CDR1 is SGHAT and CDR2 FQNNGV. The CDR3 extends over 15 amino acids. With 5 bases clipped from V and 8 bases from J, the junction kept 12 bases outside the gene matches. The CDR3 is CASSQVGTGLRGYTF. The CDR3 DNA reads as TGTGCCAGCAGCCAGGTCGGGACAGGGCTACGCGGCTACACCTTC.

This clonotype was seen many times. V and J are TRBV20-1 and TRBJ2-5, with D maybe TRBD1 (6 bases). CDR1 and CDR2 from the germline V gene are DFQATT and SNEGSKA (reference sequence). CDR3 length: 15 amino acids. The V and J ends lost 5 bases and 5 bases respectively, with 21 bases between them. The CDR3 sequence is CSALLLPGVGETQYF. In nucleotides, the CDR3 is TGCAGTGCTCTATTACTCCCAGGGGTGGGCGAGACCCAGTACTTC.

This clonotype showed up just a few times. The chain recombines TRBV6-1 with TRBJ2-5, with TRBD2 identical over 9 bases. This CDR3 is 16 amino acids long. Germline V gives CDR1 MNHNS, CDR2 SASEGT. Germline trimming cut 9 bases from V and 0 bases from J; bases unmatched to any gene: 11. The CDR3 loop is CASWVYSGRDQETQYF. As DNA, the CDR3 is TGTGCCAGTTGGGTCTATAGCGGGAGAGACCAAGAGACCCAGTACTTC.

This clonotype was recorded at least ten times. The J gene is TRBJ2-1, the V gene TRBV12-3 or TRBV12-4; 7 bases line up with TRBD1. The CDR3 runs to 15 residues. The ends lost 6 bases at V and 3 bases at J; junction bases unmatched: 8. This chain's CDR3 is CASSDRTGNYNEQFF. The CDR3 DNA follows: TGTGCCAGCAGCGACCGGACAGGCAACTACAATGAGCAGTTCTTC.

V gene TRBV11-3 combines with J gene TRBJ2-5; 13 bases align to TRBD2. CDR1 and CDR2 from the germline V gene are SGHNT and YENEEA. The length of the CDR3 is 18 residues. V gave up 8 bases and J gave up 2 bases; unmatched junction bases: 14. CDR3 loop: CASGVGLAGAVLQETQYF. In nucleotides, the CDR3 is TGTGCCAGCGGAGTTGGACTAGCGGGAGCGGTGCTGCAAGAGACCCAGTACTTC.

The chain couples TRBV7-3 to TRBJ2-7, with D perhaps being TRBD1 or TRBD2 (5 bases each). Trimming cost V 5 bases and J 6 bases, with 17 bases left between them. This CDR3 has 14 residues. Germline loops: CDR1 SGHTA, CDR2 FQGTGA. The CDR3 reads CASSPDSLGTEQYF. CDR3 bases: TGTGCCAGCAGCCCGGACTCGCTAGGGACCGAGCAGTACTTC.

J is TRBJ2-6 and V is TRBV30; D possibly corresponds to TRBD2 (6 bases). This CDR3 has 14 residues. Germline V CDR1 and CDR2: GTSNPN, SVGIG (reference sequence). Between the trimmed V and J ends, which lost 8 bases and 1 base, there was a span of 12 bases. The CDR3 nucleotides read TGTGCCGGATATGGGGGGTCTGGGGCCAACGTCCTGACTTTC. Encoded protein: CAGYGGSGANVLTF.